The next 8 T cell receptor beta chains were all read from a single sample in a study of post-analysis software for immune sequencing data. Findings and limits, study-wide: The study found TRBV5-6, TRBV5-1 and TRBV20-1 among about five TRBV segments more frequent in patients than controls.

For these TCRs, the target antigens are not known. Prepared libraries of TCR beta cDNA carried unique molecular identifiers. TCRdb re-called the PCR reads with MiXCR, one entry per CDR3 protein. Of approximately 160,000 distinct CDR3 sequences in the sample, approximately 30% were seen once. Sequencing used blood. Receptors were obtained from a girl aged 10 to 17 with multiple sclerosis.

As regards this clonotype: Being one base from a much bigger clone, this may be a read error. This chain uses TRBV12-3 or TRBV12-4 with TRBJ2-7, with D maybe TRBD2 (6 bases). The V end was cut by 3 bases, the J end by 7 bases, with 19 bases between. This CDR3 has 15 amino acids. CDR3 protein: CASSFSGFASNEQYF. CDR3 nucleotides: TGTGCCAGCAGTTTCAGCGGGTTTGCCTCCAATGAGCAGTACTTC.

The rearrangement joins TRBV20-1 to TRBJ2-7; possibly TRBD2 for D (5 bases). The CDR3 consists of 13 residues. CDR1 is DFQATT, CDR2 SNEGSKA, per germline (reference sequence). Trimming left V 1 base short and J 0 bases short, with 7 bases between. The CDR3: CSARVGNSYEQYF. DNA for the CDR3: TGCAGTGCTAGAGTCGGGAACTCCTACGAGCAGTACTTC.

CDR3 amino acids: CSAGGGIPQETQYF. The CDR3 DNA sequence: TGCAGCGCTGGAGGGGGGATCCCCCAAGAGACCCAGTACTTC. V is TRBV29-1 and J is TRBJ2-5, with D perhaps TRBD1 or TRBD2 (6 bases each). V dropped 7 bases and J dropped 1 base, with 16 bases sitting between them. Per the germline V gene, CDR1 is SQVTM and CDR2 is ANQGSEA. CDR3 size: 14 residues.

V gene TRBV2 combines with J gene TRBJ2-3; 13 nucleotides match TRBD2. The CDR3 extends over 15 amino acids. The ends lost 5 bases at V and 3 bases at J; junction bases unmatched: 2. The germline V gene encodes CDR1 SNHLY and CDR2 FYNNEI. CDR3 bases: TGTGCCAGCAGTCAGGGACTAGCGGGAACAGATACGCAGTATTTT. It is translated as CASSQGLAGTDTQYF.

This clonotype was recorded at least ten times. This chain uses TRBV7-9 with TRBJ2-1; 8 bases agree with TRBD2. Germline V gives CDR1 SEHNR, CDR2 FQNEAQ (reference sequence). The CDR3 consists of 14 residues. The trim removed 4 bases at V and 8 bases at J, leaving 7 bases unmatched. The CDR3 here is CASSYSGKGHEQFF. In DNA, the CDR3 is TGTGCCAGCAGCTATAGCGGGAAGGGCCATGAGCAGTTCTTC.

Concerning this clonotype: One end of the junction varies from germline; a read error may be responsible. The chain has TRBV20-1 and TRBJ2-3; 7 nucleotides line up with TRBD2. The CDR3 is 15 amino acids. Germline CDR1 reads DFQATT; CDR2 reads SNEGSKA (reference sequence). This CDR3 reads CSATRPSGHTDTRYF. The CDR3 nucleotides read TGCAGTGCTACCCGGCCTAGCGGCCACACAGATACGCGGTATTTT.

This chain connects TRBV27 to TRBJ2-1, with D possibly being TRBD2 (5 bases). CDR3 length: 16 amino acids. CDR1 and CDR2 (germline): MNHEY, SMNVEV (reference sequence). V lost 3 bases and J lost 5, with 17 bases in between. The CDR3 is CASSFLSQRRDNEQFF. The CDR3 DNA is TGTGCCAGCAGTTTTCTCTCCCAACGGCGGGACAATGAGCAGTTCTTC.

About this clonotype: A much larger clone is a single base away; this may be a read error. This rearrangement joins TRBV20-1 to TRBJ1-2; the D is unclear. CDR3 length equals 13 residues. Germline V gene data show CDR1 as DFQATT and CDR2 as SNEGSKA (reference sequence). For the CDR3, the DNA is TGCAGTGCTAGAGATGCAGCTAACTGTGGCTACACCTTC. Amino acid sequence: CSARDAANCGYTF.